Included here is one T cell receptor (beta chain) sequence, with context. What it binds is not known. This sample was included in a study of shared clonotypes between healthy human individuals. Study outcomes and limitations: Clonotype sharing among donors likely depends on sequencing depth.

CDR3 length equals 16 residues. V dropped 5 bases and J dropped 0; count of bases not matched to a gene: 10. In germline, CDR1 is SGHAT, CDR2 FQNNGV. TCRdb keeps only in-frame clones here, not all; method: immunoSEQ multiplex PCR. The sample gives a few hundred thousand clones, around three quarters of which show up once; 12% is in the top ten. The receptor was derived from a woman in her forties in good health. Some clones in this sample may be carry-over from other donors' samples. Sequenced input: PBMCs. The chain recombines TRBV11-2 with TRBJ2-7; 7 bases line up with TRBD2. CDR3 nucleotides: TGTGCCAGCAGCAATGCCGCCGGGACTAACTCCTACGAGCAGTACTTC. Translating gives CASSNAAGTNSYEQYF.